Listed below are T cell receptor beta chains from one sample, sequenced in a study of cytomegalovirus exposure and HLA in healthy donors. TCRdb keeps only in-frame clones here, not all; method: immunoSEQ multiplex PCR. This table has 160,000 or so clones, around three quarters appearing once. The sample consisted of PBMCs. These receptors were collected from a woman between 40 and 50 years old in good health and CMV-seronegative. The conserved cysteine and the conserved F or W are not part of the CDR3 here. Each record gives: J gene, V gene, clone size, D gene, CDR3 protein. D genes are given only for firm matches. Part of the rows lack a size; the others show once, few, many or a class for expanded clones.

J gene: TRBJ2-6
V gene: TRBV6-1
clone size: .
D gene: TRBD1
CDR3 protein: ASSETDRGSGANVLT

J gene: TRBJ2-3
V gene: TRBV5-6
clone size: .
D gene: .
CDR3 protein: ASSLGQETITDTQY

J gene: TRBJ1-2
V gene: TRBV4-2
clone size: .
D gene: .
CDR3 protein: ASSQDPGNYGYT

J gene: TRBJ2-2
V gene: TRBV9
clone size: once
D gene: TRBD2
CDR3 protein: ASTVSGLAGNTGELF

J gene: TRBJ1-1
V gene: TRBV29-1
clone size: .
D gene: .
CDR3 protein: SVPVLTEAF

J gene: TRBJ2-7
V gene: TRBV15
clone size: .
D gene: TRBD2
CDR3 protein: ATSRERRDYGQY

J gene: TRBJ1-3
V gene: TRBV4-1
clone size: .
D gene: .
CDR3 protein: ASSQDTGYSSGNTIY

J gene: TRBJ2-3
V gene: TRBV6-6
clone size: .
D gene: .
CDR3 protein: ASSYGRGVSTDTQY

J gene: TRBJ2-7
V gene: TRBV5-6
clone size: few
D gene: TRBD1
CDR3 protein: ASSRGRTGTYEQY

J gene: TRBJ2-3
V gene: TRBV19
clone size: .
D gene: .
CDR3 protein: ASSTDSLRSSTDTQY

J gene: TRBJ2-1
V gene: TRBV5-4
clone size: once
D gene: .
CDR3 protein: ASSADSSSYNEQF

J gene: TRBJ2-2
V gene: TRBV2
clone size: .
D gene: .
CDR3 protein: ASSPQQGNTGELF

J gene: TRBJ2-2
V gene: TRBV6-4
clone size: .
D gene: TRBD1
CDR3 protein: ASSGQGGLPGELF

J gene: TRBJ2-3
V gene: TRBV2
clone size: few
D gene: TRBD2
CDR3 protein: ASSAVLAGATDTQY

J gene: TRBJ1-2
V gene: TRBV25-1
clone size: .
D gene: TRBD1
CDR3 protein: ASSDWGNRGLGYT

J gene: TRBJ1-2
V gene: TRBV11-3
clone size: .
D gene: .
CDR3 protein: ASSLGGPGLGYGYT

J gene: TRBJ1-6
V gene: TRBV5-1
clone size: .
D gene: TRBD1
CDR3 protein: ASSEGTGLRSYNSPLH

J gene: TRBJ2-5
V gene: TRBV19
clone size: .
D gene: .
CDR3 protein: ASSIFGREETQY

J gene: TRBJ1-2
V gene: TRBV7-9
clone size: .
D gene: .
CDR3 protein: AGSLVGAGSWYT

J gene: TRBJ2-7
V gene: TRBV6-1
clone size: .
D gene: TRBD1
CDR3 protein: ASADRWEQY

J gene: TRBJ2-7
V gene: TRBV7-8
clone size: .
D gene: TRBD1
CDR3 protein: ASSQTGGGYEQY

J gene: TRBJ1-2
V gene: TRBV5-6
clone size: few
D gene: TRBD1
CDR3 protein: ASSERTGERYGYT

J gene: TRBJ2-7
V gene: TRBV9
clone size: .
D gene: .
CDR3 protein: ASSPWDSTYEQY

J gene: TRBJ2-7
V gene: TRBV18
clone size: .
D gene: TRBD1
CDR3 protein: ASSGQWPIYEQY

J gene: TRBJ1-5
V gene: TRBV10-3
clone size: .
D gene: TRBD1
CDR3 protein: AIGQGLGQPQH

J gene: TRBJ1-1
V gene: TRBV7-9
clone size: .
D gene: TRBD1
CDR3 protein: ASSSTGDSTEAF

J gene: TRBJ1-1
V gene: TRBV7-9
clone size: .
D gene: TRBD1
CDR3 protein: ASSRQGDTEAF

J gene: TRBJ1-5
V gene: TRBV19
clone size: .
D gene: .
CDR3 protein: ASSIELSVDNQPQH

J gene: TRBJ1-4
V gene: TRBV27
clone size: .
D gene: TRBD1
CDR3 protein: ASSLWGQGFSNEKLF

J gene: TRBJ1-6
V gene: TRBV15
clone size: once
D gene: .
CDR3 protein: ATSRDFGNSPLH

J gene: TRBJ2-5
V gene: TRBV28
clone size: .
D gene: TRBD2
CDR3 protein: ASSFPYGGETQY

J gene: TRBJ2-5
V gene: TRBV15
clone size: once
D gene: TRBD1
CDR3 protein: ATSRDLGWDRGSETQY

J gene: TRBJ1-1
V gene: TRBV10-2
clone size: few
D gene: .
CDR3 protein: ASNPLGGGTEAF

J gene: TRBJ2-7
V gene: TRBV25-1
clone size: .
D gene: .
CDR3 protein: ASSDHRNYEQY

J gene: TRBJ2-3
V gene: TRBV5-4
clone size: .
D gene: TRBD2
CDR3 protein: ASSSSGGSLTDTQY

J gene: TRBJ1-5
V gene: TRBV7-2
clone size: .
D gene: TRBD1
CDR3 protein: ASSSGQVAQPQH

J gene: TRBJ2-7
V gene: TRBV5-4
clone size: .
D gene: .
CDR3 protein: ASSFAGNYEQY

J gene: TRBJ2-5
V gene: TRBV7-2
clone size: .
D gene: TRBD2
CDR3 protein: ASSLVLAGGKETQY

J gene: TRBJ2-4
V gene: TRBV6-4
clone size: .
D gene: TRBD1
CDR3 protein: ASRSGTGILAKNIQY

J gene: TRBJ2-5
V gene: TRBV5-1
clone size: .
D gene: TRBD2
CDR3 protein: ASSLTSGGNQETQY

J gene: TRBJ1-5
V gene: TRBV5-1
clone size: .
D gene: TRBD1
CDR3 protein: ASSLKSHVTGMDQPQH

J gene: TRBJ2-7
V gene: TRBV16
clone size: .
D gene: .
CDR3 protein: ASSQSLQAYEQY

J gene: TRBJ2-3
V gene: TRBV18
clone size: once
D gene: TRBD2
CDR3 protein: ASSPGTSGGVTDTQY

J gene: TRBJ2-7
V gene: TRBV25-1
clone size: .
D gene: .
CDR3 protein: ASMWGHSYEQY

J gene: TRBJ1-1
V gene: TRBV2
clone size: .
D gene: .
CDR3 protein: ASTAQAATEAF

J gene: TRBJ1-1
V gene: TRBV2
clone size: .
D gene: TRBD1
CDR3 protein: ASSGRGGRTEAF

J gene: TRBJ2-1
V gene: TRBV7-8
clone size: .
D gene: .
CDR3 protein: ASSYSGVWYEQF

J gene: TRBJ2-2
V gene: TRBV9
clone size: .
D gene: TRBD2
CDR3 protein: ASSSSTSGVSGELF

J gene: TRBJ2-3
V gene: TRBV5-1
clone size: .
D gene: .
CDR3 protein: ASSLAQAGGSTDTQY

J gene: TRBJ2-1
V gene: TRBV5-1
clone size: .
D gene: .
CDR3 protein: ASSLVPDYNEQF

J gene: TRBJ1-2
V gene: TRBV6-5
clone size: .
D gene: .
CDR3 protein: ASSYYQGMEYGYT

J gene: TRBJ2-3
V gene: TRBV7-9
clone size: .
D gene: .
CDR3 protein: ASSLEGAGDTQY

J gene: TRBJ1-1
V gene: TRBV2
clone size: .
D gene: .
CDR3 protein: ASSDRSTEAF

J gene: TRBJ2-4
V gene: TRBV2
clone size: .
D gene: .
CDR3 protein: ASSEWGLAKNIQY

J gene: TRBJ2-2
V gene: TRBV11-1
clone size: .
D gene: TRBD2
CDR3 protein: ASSHKRRGANTGELF

J gene: TRBJ1-6
V gene: TRBV5-6
clone size: .
D gene: TRBD1
CDR3 protein: ASSFSTGDDSPLH

J gene: TRBJ1-1
V gene: TRBV2
clone size: .
D gene: .
CDR3 protein: ASSEVMNTEAF

J gene: TRBJ2-6
V gene: TRBV11-3
clone size: .
D gene: .
CDR3 protein: ASSRGSGANVLT